Listed below are T cell receptor beta chains from one sample, sequenced in a study of T cells expressing NK-cell markers. For each CDR3 protein, TCRdb gives one entry from its re-call of the 5' RACE reads, without DNA. The sample table includes approximately 170,000 distinct CDR3 sequences. The specimen was blood T cells: a sorted CD56 or NKG2C T cell subset, CD4+ or CD8+ T cells, or bulk PBMC T cells (not recorded which). The receptors were gathered from a man aged 18 to 69 in good health. CDR3s include the opening cysteine and the closing phenylalanine or tryptophan.

J: TRBJ2-1
V: TRBV24-1
CDR3: CATSDLGDTTFF

J: TRBJ2-7
V: TRBV7-6
CDR3: CASSLEAGGNEQYF

J: TRBJ2-3
V: TRBV6-5
CDR3: CASSYGLQKGSTDTQYF

J: TRBJ2-7
V: TRBV27
CDR3: CASSLVYSAGGPYEQYF

J: TRBJ1-4
V: TRBV3-1
CDR3: CASSRTGETNEKLFF

J: TRBJ2-7
V: TRBV29-1
CDR3: CSVEDRGGTYEQYF

J: TRBJ1-1
V: TRBV6-1
CDR3: CATQNAMNTEAFF

J: TRBJ2-1
V: TRBV10-2
CDR3: CASSSQAGGYNEQFF

J: TRBJ2-6
V: TRBV9
CDR3: CASSVDGSSGANVLTF

J: TRBJ2-1
V: TRBV13
CDR3: CASSSDRVEDEQFF

J: TRBJ2-3
V: TRBV11-2
CDR3: CASSFTGWTDTQYF

J: TRBJ2-7
V: TRBV6-2/TRBV6-3
CDR3: CATSIGKTYEQYF

J: TRBJ1-2
V: TRBV3-1
CDR3: CASSQKSIHYGYTF

J: TRBJ1-4
V: TRBV6-5
CDR3: CASSYSGEKLFF

J: TRBJ1-6
V: TRBV25-1
CDR3: CASSFIGGNSPLHF

J: TRBJ1-5
V: TRBV27
CDR3: CASSLTDNQPQHF

J: TRBJ2-7
V: TRBV6-5
CDR3: CASSYTSSGEQYF

J: TRBJ1-5
V: TRBV7-6
CDR3: CASSLGTGQGHQPQHF

J: TRBJ1-2
V: TRBV27
CDR3: CASSLIGTDNHGYTF

J: TRBJ2-3
V: TRBV20-1
CDR3: CSARDKQTSTDTQYF

J: TRBJ1-2
V: TRBV2
CDR3: CASSDGAGATPNYGYTF

J: TRBJ2-3
V: TRBV11-2
CDR3: CASSLVDRGDTQYF

J: TRBJ1-1
V: TRBV23-1
CDR3: CASSGDFGTEAFF

J: TRBJ2-5
V: TRBV6-5
CDR3: CASSYLGQGETQYF

J: TRBJ2-2
V: TRBV4-2
CDR3: CASSQEQGSNTGELFF

J: TRBJ2-7
V: TRBV7-2
CDR3: CASSSQGGHYEQYF

J: TRBJ2-5
V: TRBV6-5
CDR3: CASSYVQGGETQYF

J: TRBJ2-2
V: TRBV6-4
CDR3: CASSEEGVSGELFF

J: TRBJ2-2
V: TRBV6-4
CDR3: CASSDRGNTGELFF

J: TRBJ2-3
V: TRBV15
CDR3: CATSRDYGGGTDTQYF

J: TRBJ1-2
V: TRBV7-8
CDR3: CASSLEVVVSGYTF

J: TRBJ1-5
V: TRBV27
CDR3: CASSLAGGNQPQHF

J: TRBJ1-1
V: TRBV14
CDR3: CASSQDPMNTEAFF

J: TRBJ2-7
V: TRBV20-1
CDR3: CSADDGGDYEQYF

J: TRBJ2-7
V: TRBV19
CDR3: CASSPNRDLEQYF

J: TRBJ2-1
V: TRBV11-3
CDR3: CASSSPELADEQFF

J: TRBJ2-7
V: TRBV2
CDR3: CASISGQGEHEQYF

J: TRBJ2-3
V: TRBV5-6
CDR3: CASSLWALVGDTDTQYF

J: TRBJ2-3
V: TRBV12-3/TRBV12-4
CDR3: CASSFLTSGGGDTQYF

J: TRBJ2-3
V: TRBV13
CDR3: CASSKGAATEGTQYF

J: TRBJ2-1
V: TRBV6-1
CDR3: CASSQTDRIYNEQFF

J: TRBJ2-7
V: TRBV6-5
CDR3: CASDYLGEQYF

J: TRBJ2-1
V: TRBV29-1
CDR3: CSVESGGYNEQFF

J: TRBJ1-5
V: TRBV27
CDR3: CASRSGLVDQPQHF

J: TRBJ1-4
V: TRBV6-1
CDR3: CASKGKTNEKLFF

J: TRBJ2-5
V: TRBV24-1
CDR3: CATSGGDEGETQYF

J: TRBJ2-5
V: TRBV4-2
CDR3: CASSSTRDRETQYF

J: TRBJ1-1
V: TRBV6-1
CDR3: CASRGGGYTEAFF

J: TRBJ2-7
V: TRBV10-3
CDR3: CAISFSSGGMYEQYF

J: TRBJ2-7
V: TRBV2
CDR3: CATAGLSYEQYF

J: TRBJ2-7
V: TRBV9
CDR3: CASSESSGANYEQYF

J: TRBJ2-5
V: TRBV18
CDR3: CASSPLLAPGETQYF

J: TRBJ2-3
V: TRBV5-6
CDR3: CASSLELGGDTQYF

J: TRBJ2-1
V: TRBV20-1
CDR3: CSARTSLAGLGNEQFF

J: TRBJ2-7
V: TRBV20-1
CDR3: CSASPPTRNLGYEQYF